What follows is one TCR beta chain and its context. Its antigen is undetermined. Investigators reverse transcribed all isolated RNA, so they sequenced expressed TCRB transcripts. Clones were sequenced by immunoSEQ multiplex PCR, and TCRdb holds only the in-frame ones, with some missing. Of some 290,000 clones detected, approximately 14% appear once; the ten largest clones hold more than 0.015%. These data come from a study of beta chain features in type 1 diabetes. Study-level findings and limits: PCR could preferentially amplify shorter templates, alike in patients and controls. Since sequencing was performed on cDNA, cells with high TCR expression could be over-represented. Significant though moderate, a shortening of TCRB CDR3s appeared in all four CD4+ subsets of Type 1 diabetes patients.

The V and J ends lost 3 bases and 0 bases respectively, with 17 bases between them. The CDR3 runs 17 residues. Germline V gene sequence: CDR1 SGHDN, CDR2 FVKESK. The V gene is TRBV14, the J gene TRBJ1-1, with D possibly matching TRBD1 (6 bases). Specimen: naive CD4+ T cells from blood. The clonotype was recovered from a man younger than 40 with type 1 diabetes. The DNA for the CDR3 is TGTGCCAGCAGCCACGGGGTGGACAGCGTCATGAACACTGAAGCTTTCTTT. Its translation is CASSHGVDSVMNTEAFF.